This T cell receptor (beta chain) was sequenced during a study of human T cells and chemical hapten exposure. Trimming left V 3 bases short and J 4 bases short, with 10 bases between. Germline CDR1 is DFQATT and CDR2 is SNEGSKA (reference sequence). The CDR3 is 14 amino acids. Time point indicated: patch test 2, 6 weeks after DPC sensitization. Regarding treatment: therapeutic diphenylcyclopropenone sensitization with weekly scalp DPC. Notes on this clonotype: Its antigen is not identified.

TCRdb re-derived calls from the RACE reads in MiXCR, one entry per CDR3 protein. Seen here are some 42,000 distinct CDR3 sequences, about 8.9% observed once, and the top ten hold approximately 15%. Notes on the study in general: Versus controls, significantly more large CDR3 similarity clusters arose from expanded TCRs. Counts of expanded TCRs at PT1 were positively correlated with patch test score.

The sequences come from whole blood, collected in connection with sensitization to the hapten diphenylcyclopropenone (DPC). The V gene is TRBV20-1, the J gene TRBJ2-6; D unclear. This receptor was obtained from a woman aged 35 to 49 with alopecia areata. Some clones in this sample may be carry-over from other donors' samples. The CDR3 sequence: CSARSPGGANVLTF. CDR3 in DNA: TGCAGTGCTAGGAGTCCGGGCGGGGCCAACGTCCTGACTTTC.